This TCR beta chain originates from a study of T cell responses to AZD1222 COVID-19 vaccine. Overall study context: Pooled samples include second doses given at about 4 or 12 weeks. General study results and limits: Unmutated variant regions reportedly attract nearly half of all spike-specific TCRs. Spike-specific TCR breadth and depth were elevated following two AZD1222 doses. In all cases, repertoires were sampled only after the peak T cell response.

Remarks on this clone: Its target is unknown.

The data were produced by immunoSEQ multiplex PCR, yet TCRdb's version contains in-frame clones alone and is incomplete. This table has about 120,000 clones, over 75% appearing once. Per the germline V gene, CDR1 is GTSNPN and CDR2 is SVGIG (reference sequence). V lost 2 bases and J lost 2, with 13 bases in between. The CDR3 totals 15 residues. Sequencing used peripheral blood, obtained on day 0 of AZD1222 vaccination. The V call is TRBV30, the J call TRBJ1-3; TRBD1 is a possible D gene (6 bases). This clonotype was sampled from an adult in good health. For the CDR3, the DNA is TGTGCCTGGAGTCTAAAAGGGGGGGCTGGAAACACCATATATTTT. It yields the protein CAWSLKGGAGNTIYF. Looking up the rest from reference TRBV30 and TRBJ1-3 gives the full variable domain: SQTIHQWPATLVQPVGSPLSLECTVEGTSNPNLYWYRQAAGRGLQLLFYSVGIGQISSEVPQNLSASRPQDRQFILSSKKLLLSDSGFYLCAWSLKGGAGNTIYFGEGSWLTVV.